The 18 T cell receptor beta chains listed next were all sequenced from one sample in a study of response to subunit inactivated influenza vaccine. Using its own MiXCR run on the RT-PCR reads, TCRdb lists one record per CDR3 protein. The top ten hold roughly a tenth of the sample, which has 700,000 to 800,000 distinct CDR3 sequences, 15% to 20% seen once. The sample was PBMCs from blood, taken more than 4 days after vaccination. The receptor source for this set is a man aged 50-60 years who received an inactivated influenza vaccine.

In its sample, this clonotype was seen a few times. The V and J genes are TRBV27 and TRBJ1-1, with D possibly TRBD1 on 5 matching bases. CDR1 is MNHEY and CDR2 is SMNVEV in the germline V gene (reference sequence). CDR3 length equals 13 residues. Trimming cost V 3 bases and J 4 bases, with 9 bases left between them. The CDR3 region has the DNA TGTGCCAGCAGTTTGTTACAGGCCACTGAAGCTTTCTTT. It yields the protein CASSLLQATEAFF.

This chain joins TRBV5-1 and TRBJ1-1; 7 positions match TRBD1. The germline V gene encodes CDR1 SGHRS and CDR2 YFSETQ. The CDR3 loop spans 15 amino acids. The J segment lost 1 base and the V segment lost 4 bases, leaving 7 bases of the junction unmatched. Here the CDR3 reads CASSPGTAKNTEAFF. Written as DNA, the CDR3 is TGCGCCAGCAGCCCAGGGACAGCCAAGAACACTGAAGCTTTCTTT.

This clonotype was observed a handful of times. The V and J genes are TRBV7-9 and TRBJ1-5; tentatively, D is TRBD1 (5 bases). The germline V gene has CDR1 SEHNR and CDR2 FQNEAQ (reference sequence). The CDR3 spans 13 residues. V was trimmed by 3 bases and J by 7 bases, leaving 10 bases between them. The CDR3: CASSFGDGQPQHF. As DNA, the CDR3 is TGTGCCAGCAGCTTTGGGGACGGCCAGCCCCAGCATTTT.

This chain connects TRBV20-1 to TRBJ2-7; D not certain. V was shortened by 1 base and J by 0 bases, with 10 bases between the two germline ends. The CDR3 is made up of 14 amino acids. Per germline, CDR1 DFQATT and CDR2 SNEGSKA (reference sequence). CDR3 region: CSARVMFASYEQYF. Here the CDR3 DNA reads TGCAGTGCTAGAGTAATGTTTGCCTCCTACGAGCAGTACTTC.

The chain employs TRBV7-2 and TRBJ1-5; D not certain. The germline CDR1 and CDR2 sequences are SGHTA and FQGNSA. V gave up 8 bases and J gave up 3 bases, with 11 bases separating them. The CDR3 has 13 amino acids. The CDR3 here is CASSPSNNQPQHF. DNA of the CDR3: TGTGCCAGCTCGCCAAGTAACAATCAGCCCCAGCATTTT.

The gene calls are TRBV25-1 and TRBJ1-5, with D hard to call. Germline V lookup: CDR1 MGHDK, CDR2 SYGVNS. This CDR3 spans 14 amino acids. V was shortened by 2 bases and J by 1 base, with 6 bases between the two germline ends. The CDR3 DNA sequence: TGTGCCAGCAGTGAACAGCGGAGCAATCAGCCCCAGCATTTT. Its protein is CASSEQRSNQPQHF.

This clonotype was found a few times. The chain links TRBV20-1 to TRBJ2-1; 8 nucleotides align to TRBD2. The germline V gene encodes CDR1 DFQATT and CDR2 SNEGSKA (reference sequence). There are 15 residues in the CDR3. V gave up 6 bases and J gave up 8 bases; unmatched junction bases: 15. This CDR3 is CSARRAASGSDEQFF. Written as DNA, the CDR3 is TGCAGTGCGCGACGGGCGGCGAGCGGGAGCGATGAGCAGTTCTTC.

Only a few counts were recorded for this clonotype. The chain combines TRBV27 with TRBJ2-7, with 10 bases aligning to TRBD1. Losses at the gene ends were 2 bases for V and 6 bases for J; bases not matched to a gene: 4. The CDR3 runs 14 residues. The germline V gene has CDR1 MNHEY and CDR2 SMNVEV (reference sequence). Here the CDR3 reads CASSLDRGRFEQYF. The CDR3 nucleotides are TGTGCCAGCAGTTTAGACAGGGGGCGATTCGAGCAGTACTTC.

This clonotype was seen at least ten times. DNA of the CDR3: TGTGCCATCAACCTAGGTGAAACAGATACGCAGTATTTT. This sequence encodes CAINLGETDTQYF. The chain couples TRBV10-3 to TRBJ2-3; D not certain. CDR3 length: 13 residues. Trimming left V 7 bases short and J 3 bases short, with 11 bases between. CDR1 and CDR2 (germline): ENHRY, SYGVKD.

This clonotype was found once. This chain connects TRBV2 to TRBJ1-5, with D maybe TRBD1 (6 bases). The germline V and J ends were trimmed by 6 bases and 6 bases, with 18 bases remaining between them. Germline V lookup: CDR1 SNHLY, CDR2 FYNNEI. This CDR3 spans 15 amino acids. The CDR3 DNA sequence: TGTGCCAGCAGCCTGGGGGAGGGGGTCAGTCAGCCCCAGCATTTT. Residues: CASSLGEGVSQPQHF. Full variable domain (rest looked up from reference TRBV2 and TRBJ1-5): EPEVTQTPSHQVTQMGQEVILRCVPISNHLYFYWYRQILGQKVEFLVSFYNNEISEKSEIFDDQFSVERPDGSNFTLKIRSTKLEDSAMYFCASSLGEGVSQPQHFGDGTRLSIL.

The sample holds a few counts of this clonotype. V gene TRBV5-1 combines with J gene TRBJ2-2; D unresolved. This CDR3 region has 14 residues. Trimming left V 0 bases short and J 3 bases short, with 6 bases between. Looked up from germline, CDR1 is SGHRS and CDR2 is YFSETQ. The CDR3 spells CASSLEVYTGELFF. CDR3 coding DNA: TGCGCCAGCAGCTTGGAGGTCTACACCGGGGAGCTGTTTTTT.

This chain uses TRBV6-5 with TRBJ2-1; D perhaps matches TRBD1 (6 bases). This CDR3 is built from 16 residues. V lost 0 bases, J lost 6 bases, and 15 bases lay in between. Looked up from germline, CDR1 is MNHEY and CDR2 is SVGAGI. CDR3 DNA sequence: TGTGCCAGCAGTTACTCTTCCACAGGGATGGGCAATGAGCAGTTCTTC. Translating gives CASSYSSTGMGNEQFF.

This clonotype was counted only a few times. J is TRBJ2-5 and V is TRBV4-2; tentative D call: TRBD2 (6 bases). V was clipped by 5 bases and J by 1 base, with 11 bases between them. From germline, CDR1 is LGHNA and CDR2 YNFKEQ. This CDR3 is 14 amino acids long. DNA for the CDR3: TGTGCCAGCAGCACGAAGCGGGTCCAAGAGACCCAGTACTTC. Translated, it gives CASSTKRVQETQYF.

The chain uses TRBV4-2 and TRBJ2-2, with D unclear. Trimming took 5 bases from V and 3 from J, leaving 16 bases between them. CDR1 LGHNA and CDR2 YNFKEQ come from the germline V gene. This CDR3 spans 16 amino acids. CDR3 in amino acids: CASSRNLPRDTGELFF. DNA of the CDR3: TGTGCCAGCAGCAGGAACCTCCCTCGGGACACCGGGGAGCTGTTTTTT.

This clonotype was recorded a few times. The chain is built from TRBV10-3 and TRBJ2-3, with D uncertain. This CDR3 contains 11 residues. Germline V gives CDR1 ENHRY, CDR2 SYGVKD. Trimming pared 2 bases from V and 5 bases from J, leaving 2 bases between. CDR3: CAISEGDTQYF. CDR3 DNA: TGTGCCATCAGTGAGGGAGATACGCAGTATTTT.

This clonotype was detected ten times or more. V gene TRBV12-3 or TRBV12-4 combines with J gene TRBJ2-1; the D is unclear. V gave up 3 bases and J gave up 5 bases, with 8 bases separating them. The CDR3 has 13 residues. CDR3 sequence: CASSLSVHNEQFF. The CDR3 region has the DNA TGTGCCAGCAGTTTGTCCGTACACAATGAGCAGTTCTTC.

This clonotype was seen a handful of times. V and J are TRBV20-1 and TRBJ1-2; possible D gene TRBD1, 5 bases. The V gene's germline CDR1 is DFQATT and CDR2 SNEGSKA (reference sequence). V lost 3 bases to trimming and J lost 7 bases, with 12 bases between them. This CDR3 contains 12 residues. Written as DNA, the CDR3 is TGCAGTGCTAGGCGAGGGGACTCTGGCTACACCTTC. It is translated as CSARRGDSGYTF.

V and J are TRBV12-3 or TRBV12-4 and TRBJ2-2; D may be TRBD1 (6 bases). V lost 3 bases and J lost 4, with 12 bases in between. The CDR3 runs 15 residues. This CDR3 reads CASSFQGYSTGELFF. For the CDR3, the DNA is TGTGCCAGCAGTTTCCAGGGGTACAGCACCGGGGAGCTGTTTTTT.